A single sample is the source of the 25 T cell receptor beta chains below, sequenced in a study of blood T cell repertoires in COVID-19. TCRdb keeps only in-frame clones here, not all; method: immunoSEQ multiplex PCR. The sample holds some 340,000 clones, 85% seen once. The specimen was peripheral blood. These receptors were collected from a woman aged 18-29 years with acute or convalescent COVID-19.

This sequence joins TRBV28 and TRBJ2-7, with 9 bases that match TRBD2. Germline V gene sequence: CDR1 MDHEN, CDR2 SYDVKM. V trimming: 5 bases; J trimming: 2 bases; junction bases outside the gene matches: 13. The CDR3 is 17 amino acids. The CDR3: CASSALWREGRPYEQYF. As DNA, the CDR3 is TGTGCCAGCAGTGCCCTTTGGCGGGAGGGGCGGCCCTACGAGCAGTACTTC.

The V and J genes are TRBV24-1 and TRBJ2-2; 7 nucleotides line up with TRBD2. V lost 8 bases to trimming and J lost 0 bases; unmatched junction nucleotides: 5. The germline V gene encodes CDR1 KGHDR and CDR2 SFDVKD. The CDR3 consists of 15 residues. CDR3 region: CATIGRDPNTGELFF. The CDR3 DNA follows: TGTGCCACCATAGGGAGGGACCCGAACACCGGGGAGCTGTTTTTT.

The CDR3, as DNA: TGTGCCAGCAGGCGGAGACTGGACACAATCGTGCAGTACTTC. The encoded protein is CASRRRLDTIVQYF. The V and J genes are TRBV6-5 and TRBJ2-7; tentative D call: TRBD1 (5 bases). The CDR3 totals 14 residues. Germline V CDR1 and CDR2: MNHEY, SVGAGI. V was pared by 6 bases and J by 9 bases, with 21 bases between.

The chain couples TRBV10-2 to TRBJ1-1; D uncertain. CDR1 is WSHSY and CDR2 is SAAADI in the germline V gene. The CDR3 spans 13 residues. V shed 8 bases and J shed 0 bases, with 10 bases lying between them. This CDR3 reads CASHDGMNTEAFF. The CDR3 DNA reads as TGCGCCAGCCACGACGGGATGAACACTGAAGCTTTCTTT.

The chain carries TRBV5-5 and TRBJ1-5, with 8 bases that match TRBD1. The CDR3 loop spans 15 amino acids. J gave up 1 base and V 3 bases, and 3 bases lay outside the gene matches. The germline V gene encodes CDR1 SGHKS and CDR2 YYEKEE (reference sequence). The chain's CDR3 is CASSSQGGSNQPQHF. In DNA form, the CDR3 reads TGTGCCAGCAGCTCACAGGGGGGGAGCAATCAGCCCCAGCATTTT. Full variable domain (outside the CDR3, taken from reference TRBV5-5 and TRBJ1-5): DAGVTQSPTHLIKTRGQQVTLRCSPISGHKSVSWYQQVLGQGPQFIFQYYEKEERGRGNFPDRFSARQFPNYSSELNVNALLLGDSALYLCASSSQGGSNQPQHFGDGTRLSIL.

This sequence joins TRBV28 and TRBJ2-1, with 11 nucleotides matching TRBD2. CDR1 MDHEN and CDR2 SYDVKM come from the germline V gene. With 4 bases clipped from V and 3 bases from J, the junction kept 8 bases outside the gene matches. The CDR3 is 17 residues long. CDR3: CASSSYRLAGLYNEQFF. The CDR3 nucleotides are TGTGCCAGCAGTTCGTACCGACTAGCGGGACTCTACAATGAGCAGTTCTTC.

V gene TRBV5-1 combines with J gene TRBJ1-6, with TRBD1 matching 8 bases. J lost 6 bases, V lost 0 bases, and 5 bases had no gene match. This CDR3 region has 16 residues. Germline values: CDR1 SGHRS, CDR2 YFSETQ. As DNA, the CDR3 is TGCGCCAGCAGCTTGGCGCAAGGACAGGGTAATTCACCCCTCCACTTT. Residues: CASSLAQGQGNSPLHF.

V gene TRBV6-2 or TRBV6-3 combines with J gene TRBJ1-1, with 9 bases matching TRBD1. The ends lost 4 bases at V and 4 bases at J; junction bases unmatched: 10. The CDR3 spans 16 residues. Germline lookup yields CDR1 MNHEY and CDR2 SVGEGT. DNA for the CDR3: TGTGCCAGCAGTTCCGACAGGGGGAAAATCGGCACTGAAGCTTTCTTT. Its translation is CASSSDRGKIGTEAFF.

The chain uses TRBV29-1 and TRBJ1-3; the D gene is possibly TRBD1 (5 bases). This CDR3 region has 12 residues. The ends were cut back, 8 bases at V and 9 bases at J, with 17 bases in the middle. CDR1 and CDR2 from the germline V gene are SQVTM and ANQGSEA. The CDR3 region is CSSGTGSGTIYF. The CDR3 bases are TGCAGCTCGGGGACGGGGAGCGGCACCATATATTTT.

The V gene is TRBV11-2, the J gene TRBJ1-2; possibly TRBD1 for D (5 bases). V lost 10 bases and J lost 5, with 23 bases in between. The CDR3 is 15 residues long. The V gene's germline CDR1 is SGHAT and CDR2 FQNNGV. The CDR3 reads CATRGRVRVGYGYTF. The DNA for the CDR3 is TGTGCCACCCGTGGGAGGGTCAGGGTTGGGTATGGCTACACCTTC.

V and J are TRBV18 and TRBJ1-6; D gene uncertain. This CDR3 has 14 amino acids. V was clipped by 6 bases and J by 8 bases, with 14 bases between them. The V gene's germline CDR1 is KGHSH and CDR2 LQKENI. The CDR3 region has the DNA TGTGCCAGCTCCGACTCGGGGTCGGATTCACCCCTCCACTTT. Translation gives CASSDSGSDSPLHF.

The chain combines TRBV19 with TRBJ2-3; TRBD2 matches 7 bases. The CDR3 is 14 amino acids. V was pared by 3 bases and J by 5 bases, with 5 bases of the junction left unmatched. Per the germline V gene, CDR1 is LNHDA and CDR2 is SQIVND (reference sequence). CDR3 residues: CASSMGTTRDTQYF. The CDR3 nucleotides are TGTGCCAGTAGTATGGGGACTACAAGAGATACGCAGTATTTT.

This clone was counted a few times. This chain joins TRBV2 and TRBJ1-5, with D perhaps TRBD1 (6 bases). V lost 7 bases and J 2 bases, leaving 15 bases between the germline ends. CDR1 and CDR2 from the germline V gene are SNHLY and FYNNEI. The CDR3 has 15 residues. CDR3 region: CASTEGVGGNQPQHF. DNA of the CDR3: TGTGCCAGCACCGAGGGGGTAGGGGGCAATCAGCCCCAGCATTTT. The complete variable domain, with remaining parts taken from reference TRBV2 and TRBJ1-5, reads EPEVTQTPSHQVTQMGQEVILRCVPISNHLYFYWYRQILGQKVEFLVSFYNNEISEKSEIFDDQFSVERPDGSNFTLKIRSTKLEDSAMYFCASTEGVGGNQPQHFGDGTRLSIL.

In its sample, this clone was seen once. The chain has TRBV7-2 and TRBJ2-7; 7 nucleotides align to TRBD1. This CDR3 is 15 amino acids long. Germline loops: CDR1 SGHTA, CDR2 FQGNSA. Losses at the gene ends were 6 bases for V and 0 bases for J; bases not matched to a gene: 8. The CDR3 here is CASSWDRTSSYEQYF. CDR3 nucleotides: TGTGCCAGCAGTTGGGACAGAACTTCCTCCTACGAGCAGTACTTC.

As to this clone: No conserved phenylalanine or tryptophan is present at the end of the CDR3, so a read error is the likely explanation. The DNA is omitted, as the CDR3 cannot be located on it reliably, and the CDR3 follows TCRdb's listing. V gene TRBV27 combines with J gene TRBJ1-2; TRBD1 is the table's D call, not checked against the DNA. CDR1 MNHEY and CDR2 SMNVEV come from the germline V gene (reference sequence). With termini counted, the CDR3 has 9 amino acids. This chain's CDR3 is CSRPIFQDL.

The V and J genes are TRBV5-1 and TRBJ1-1; 8 bases align to TRBD1. The germline CDR1 and CDR2 sequences are SGHRS and YFSETQ. This CDR3 is built from 16 residues. With V trimmed by 0 bases and J by 0 bases, 4 bases remained unmatched. The CDR3 region has the DNA TGCGCCAGCAGCTTGGGGCGGGACAGGCTGAACACTGAAGCTTTCTTT. Amino acid sequence: CASSLGRDRLNTEAFF.

The chain uses TRBV10-3 and TRBJ2-7; 8 nucleotides agree with TRBD1. In germline, CDR1 is ENHRY, CDR2 SYGVKD. Losses at the gene ends were 8 bases for V and 0 bases for J; bases not matched to a gene: 3. The CDR3 covers 13 residues. The CDR3 loop reads CAIRGQGSYEQYF. CDR3 bases: TGTGCCATCCGCGGACAGGGCTCCTACGAGCAGTACTTC.

This clone was observed a handful of times. The V and J genes are TRBV24-1 and TRBJ2-1, with 11 bases aligning to TRBD1. The J segment lost 7 bases and the V segment lost 3 bases, leaving 7 bases of the junction unmatched. CDR3 length: 16 residues. Germline CDR1 and CDR2: KGHDR and SFDVKD. CDR3 DNA: TGTGCCACCAGTGATCCTGGGACAGGGGGAATTAATGAGCAGTTCTTC. This gives the protein CATSDPGTGGINEQFF.

The gene calls are TRBV5-5 and TRBJ1-2, with TRBD1 identical over 11 bases. This CDR3 has 17 amino acids. In germline, CDR1 is SGHKS, CDR2 YYEKEE (reference sequence). V lost 2 bases and J lost 6; bases outside the gene matches: 12. DNA for the CDR3: TGTGCCAGCAGCTTTCAAGGACAGGGGGCGCCTGGGGATGGCTACACCTTC. The encoded protein is CASSFQGQGAPGDGYTF.

This rearrangement joins TRBV24-1 to TRBJ1-2, with a tentative D call TRBD1 (6 bases). V shed 0 bases and J shed 4 bases, with 8 bases lying between them. CDR3 length: 14 residues. The germline V gene has CDR1 KGHDR and CDR2 SFDVKD. This chain's CDR3 is CATSDLTGTYGYTF. The CDR3 coding sequence is TGTGCCACCAGTGATTTGACAGGGACCTATGGCTACACCTTC.

The chain links TRBV18 to TRBJ1-1; 7 bases align to TRBD1. The CDR3 is made up of 13 amino acids. V was clipped by 7 bases and J by 5 bases; unmatched bases: 7. Germline V gene data show CDR1 as KGHSH and CDR2 as LQKENI. The CDR3 loop reads CASLDRDATEAFF. The DNA for the CDR3 is TGTGCCAGCTTAGACAGGGATGCAACTGAAGCTTTCTTT.

This chain connects TRBV6-5 to TRBJ2-5, with 12 bases aligning to TRBD2. Losses at the gene ends were 8 bases for V and 4 bases for J; bases not matched to a gene: 8. This CDR3 region has 15 residues. The germline V gene encodes CDR1 MNHEY and CDR2 SVGAGI. The CDR3 protein is CASVDPGLAGETQYF. CDR3 nucleotide sequence: TGTGCCAGCGTTGATCCGGGACTAGCGGGAGAGACCCAGTACTTC.

The chain recombines TRBV19 with TRBJ2-7, with D possibly TRBD2 on 6 matching bases. The CDR3 is 14 residues long. The V end was cut by 1 base, the J end by 0 bases, with 7 bases between. Germline V CDR1 and CDR2: LNHDA, SQIVND (reference sequence). This chain's CDR3 is CASSIGTTSYEQYF. CDR3 nucleotide sequence: TGTGCCAGTAGTATAGGGACTACCTCCTACGAGCAGTACTTC.

V and J are TRBV19 and TRBJ2-1; 7 positions agree with TRBD2. V was clipped by 1 base and J by 8 bases; unmatched bases: 11. This CDR3 contains 16 residues. Germline CDR1 reads LNHDA; CDR2 reads SQIVND (reference sequence). Written as DNA, the CDR3 is TGTGCCAGTAGTATAGTTTGGGGGAGGGCAGTCGATGAGCAGTTCTTC. The encoded protein is CASSIVWGRAVDEQFF. The variable domain in full, completed from reference TRBV19 and TRBJ2-1, reads DGGITQSPKYLFRKEGQNVTLSCEQNLNHDAMYWYRQDPGQGLRLIYYSQIVNDFQKGDIAEGYSVSREKKESFPLTVTSAQKNPTAFYLCASSIVWGRAVDEQFFGPGTRLTVL.

The chain uses TRBV3-1 (or the pseudogene TRBV3-2) and TRBJ1-2; a possible D gene is TRBD1 (5 bases). V was pared by 0 bases and J by 7 bases, with 12 bases between. The germline V gene encodes CDR1 LGHDT and CDR2 YNNKEL (reference sequence). This CDR3 contains 14 residues. The CDR3 DNA is TGTGCCAGCAGCCAAGAGGGGGGAAGGGGTGGCTACACCTTC. This codes for CASSQEGGRGGYTF.